This T cell receptor beta chain was retrieved from a study of beta chain features in type 1 diabetes. Every participating donor gave one draw, a heparinised blood sample averaging about 120 mL. This clone turned up a few times. What it binds is unknown. TCRB transcripts that were expressed got sequenced, as all of the isolated RNA had been reverse transcribed. Millions of reads was the average for naive, central memory and regulatory T cell samples. Using immunoSEQ multiplex PCR, the repertoire was profiled, and TCRdb retains in-frame clones only, with some absent. The sample carries 600,000 to 700,000 clones, 9.5% to 15% recorded once. Trimming pared 5 bases from V and 3 bases from J, leaving 14 bases between. The CDR3 extends over 15 amino acids. Germline CDR1 MNHEY, CDR2 SMNVEV (reference sequence). Study outcomes and limitations: Type 1 diabetes patients showed fewer insertions and more deletions at VDJ junctions. Patients showed naive, central memory and Treg TCRB repertoires that appeared more similar than those of healthy donors. Type 1 diabetes patients had TCRB CDR3s that were shorter (moderately but significantly so) in all four CD4+ subsets.

The rearrangement joins TRBV27 to TRBJ1-3; TRBD1 might be the D (5 bases). The source material was naive CD4+ T cells from blood. The sequence was obtained from a man aged 25-45 years with type 1 diabetes. The CDR3 DNA is TGTGCCAGCAGTCGTGCTCAGGGTAATGGAAACACCATATATTTT. It codes for CASSRAQGNGNTIYF.